This TCR beta chain was identified in a study of shared clonotypes between healthy human individuals. Here immunoSEQ multiplex PCR was the method, and the copy in TCRdb shows in-frame clones only, minus some. The data show about 1.1 million clones, approximately 80% seen once. In germline, CDR1 is SGDLS, CDR2 YYNGEE. V lost 4 bases and J lost 5; bases outside the gene matches: 11. This CDR3 comprises 16 residues. This chain joins TRBV9 and TRBJ2-7; the match to TRBD2 covers 11 bases. Sequencing input: memory CD4+ T cells from PBMCs. As for subset: CD45RA-negative fraction. The clonotype was recovered from a man between 18 and 35 years old in good health. Some clones in this sample may be carry-over from other donors' samples. The CDR3 bases are TGTGCCAGCAGCCCACAAATGGGTAGCGGGGGGGACGAGCAGTACTTC. Protein sequence: CASSPQMGSGGDEQYF. The whole variable domain, remainder taken from reference TRBV9 and TRBJ2-7, is DSGVTQTPKHLITATGQRVTLRCSPRSGDLSVYWYQQSLDQGLQFLIQYYNGEERAKGNILERFSAQQFPDLHSELNLSSLELGDSALYFCASSPQMGSGGDEQYFGPGTRLTVT.